Below, 27 T cell receptor beta chains from the same sample are listed, as sequenced in a study of shared clonotypes between healthy human individuals. Using immunoSEQ multiplex PCR, the repertoire was profiled, and TCRdb retains in-frame clones only, with some absent. The sample yields roughly 2.5 million clones, approximately 92% seen once. Material: naive CD4+ T cells sorted from blood. As for subset: CD45RA+ positively selected. The receptors here all came from a man between 18 and 35 years old in good health.

V and J are TRBV4-3 and TRBJ1-1; TRBD1 matches at 9 bases. Germline trimming cut 4 bases from V and 1 base from J; bases unmatched to any gene: 7. The CDR3 is 16 residues long. Germline V lookup: CDR1 LGHNA, CDR2 YSLEER. The CDR3 loop is CASSLLTGGRNTEAFF. CDR3 coding DNA: TGCGCCAGCAGCCTCCTCACAGGGGGCCGGAACACTGAAGCTTTCTTT.

This sequence joins TRBV28 and TRBJ2-6, with D perhaps TRBD2 (6 bases). Germline values: CDR1 MDHEN, CDR2 SYDVKM. The CDR3 sequence is 16 residues long. Trimming removed 0 bases at V and 2 bases at J, with 8 bases between. The CDR3 reads CASSLWGGPGANVLTF. The CDR3 DNA sequence: TGTGCCAGCAGTTTATGGGGGGGACCTGGGGCCAACGTCCTGACTTTC.

The gene calls are TRBV19 and TRBJ1-2; 7 bases align to TRBD1. Looked up from germline, CDR1 is LNHDA and CDR2 is SQIVND (reference sequence). The CDR3 runs 13 residues. The V gene end was trimmed by 10 bases and the J gene end by 2 bases; junction bases not matched to a gene: 7. The CDR3 nucleotides are TGTGCCACGGAGGAAGGGGGCAACTATGGCTACACCTTC. Protein: CATEEGGNYGYTF.

The chain carries TRBV5-5 and TRBJ2-2; 10 bases are shared with TRBD1. The V segment lost 4 bases and the J segment 0 bases; nucleotides outside the gene matches: 3. This CDR3 comprises 16 residues. Germline lookup yields CDR1 SGHKS and CDR2 YYEKEE (reference sequence). The chain's CDR3 is CASSPGQGANTGELFF. The CDR3, as DNA: TGTGCCAGCAGCCCCGGACAGGGGGCGAACACCGGGGAGCTGTTTTTT.

This chain links TRBV5-6 with TRBJ1-1, with D unclear. CDR1 and CDR2 (germline): SGHDT, YYEEEE. V gave up 2 bases and J gave up 3 bases, with 5 bases separating them. The CDR3 length is 12 residues. This CDR3 reads CASSFQDTEAFF. For the CDR3, the DNA is TGTGCCAGCAGCTTCCAAGACACTGAAGCTTTCTTT.

The V call is TRBV15, the J call TRBJ1-2; D is undetermined. V dropped 2 bases and J dropped 4 bases, with 14 bases sitting between them. The germline CDR1 and CDR2 sequences are LNHNV and YYDKDF (reference sequence). The CDR3 has 15 residues. CDR3 sequence: CATSRSTDSFYGYTF. The CDR3 coding sequence is TGTGCCACCAGCAGATCGACGGACTCCTTCTATGGCTACACCTTC. Drawing the rest from reference TRBV15 and TRBJ1-2, the complete variable domain is DAMVIQNPRYQVTQFGKPVTLSCSQTLNHNVMYWYQQKSSQAPKLLFHYYDKDFNNEADTPDNFQSRRPNTSFCFLDIRSPGLGDTAMYLCATSRSTDSFYGYTFGSGTRLTVV.

V is TRBV6-5 and J is TRBJ2-1; D gene ambiguous. There are 16 residues in the CDR3. Germline V CDR1 and CDR2: MNHEY, SVGAGI. Trimming pared 4 bases from V and 0 bases from J, leaving 13 bases between. The chain's CDR3 is CASSSISLRSYNEQFF. The CDR3 DNA is TGTGCCAGCAGTTCCATTAGCCTTCGCTCCTACAATGAGCAGTTCTTC.

The chain couples TRBV5-1 to TRBJ2-2; tentative D call: TRBD1 (5 bases). The germline V gene encodes CDR1 SGHRS and CDR2 YFSETQ. The CDR3 spans 15 residues. V lost 4 bases and J lost 6, with 16 bases in between. The CDR3 protein is CASSQGHFNPGELFF. The CDR3, as DNA: TGCGCCAGCAGCCAAGGACACTTTAATCCCGGGGAGCTGTTTTTT.

The chain couples TRBV2 to TRBJ1-3, with TRBD1 matching 10 bases. Germline CDR1 and CDR2: SNHLY and FYNNEI. The CDR3 sequence is 15 residues long. After removal of 6 bases from V and 3 bases from J, the junction contained 5 bases not matched to a gene. CDR3 DNA sequence: TGTGCCAGCAGCGGGACAGGGGAGGGTGGAAACACCATATATTTT. It specifies CASSGTGEGGNTIYF.

This chain joins TRBV11-2 and TRBJ2-2; perhaps D is TRBD1 or TRBD2 (5 bases each). There are 16 residues in the CDR3. The V gene's germline CDR1 is SGHAT and CDR2 FQNNGV. Trimming left V 5 bases short and J 0 bases short, with 13 bases between. CDR3 amino acids: CASSVLGGTNTGELFF. CDR3 sequence (DNA): TGTGCCAGCAGCGTCCTTGGGGGAACGAACACCGGGGAGCTGTTTTTT.

On this clone: The sample contains more than one DNA sequence encoding this CDR3. The gene calls are TRBV18 and TRBJ1-5; a possible D gene is TRBD1 (6 bases). Germline V lookup: CDR1 KGHSH, CDR2 LQKENI. The length of the CDR3 is 15 residues. Between the trimmed V and J ends, which lost 2 bases and 4 bases, there was a span of 12 bases. CDR3 nucleotides: TGTGCCAGCTCACCAGGCACAGGGCGGAATCAGCCCCAGCATTTT. Translation: CASSPGTGRNQPQHF.

The V and J genes are TRBV6-6 and TRBJ2-7, with 8 nucleotides matching TRBD2. The CDR3 has 14 amino acids. The J segment lost 6 bases and the V segment lost 7 bases, leaving 11 bases of the junction unmatched. The germline V gene has CDR1 MNHNY and CDR2 SVGAGI (reference sequence). The CDR3 protein is CASTYSGNSFEQYF. The CDR3 nucleotides are TGTGCCAGCACCTATAGCGGGAATTCTTTCGAGCAGTACTTC.

The gene calls are TRBV29-1 and TRBJ2-5, with D hard to call. In germline, CDR1 is SQVTM, CDR2 ANQGSEA. The CDR3 runs 14 residues. The ends were cut back, 7 bases at V and 1 base at J, with 16 bases in the middle. The CDR3 sequence is CSGRAQWVQETQYF. CDR3 in DNA: TGCAGCGGACGGGCACAGTGGGTCCAAGAGACCCAGTACTTC. The variable domain in full, completed from reference TRBV29-1 and TRBJ2-5, reads SAVISQKPSRDICQRGTSLTIQCQVDSQVTMMFWYRQQPGQSLTLIATANQGSEATYESGFVIDKFPISRPNLTFSTLTVSNMSPEDSSIYLCSGRAQWVQETQYFGPGTRLLVL.

The chain carries TRBV28 and TRBJ2-2, with D possibly TRBD1 on 6 matching bases. V was clipped by 3 bases and J by 0 bases, with 8 bases between them. Germline CDR1 and CDR2: MDHEN and SYDVKM. The CDR3 has 15 amino acids. CDR3 sequence reads: CASSLGQTNTGELFF. The CDR3 bases are TGTGCCAGCAGTTTGGGACAAACGAACACCGGGGAGCTGTTTTTT.

The rearrangement links TRBV11-3 to TRBJ2-1; D not resolved. The CDR3 length is 13 residues. Germline V gives CDR1 SGHNT, CDR2 YENEEA. V was clipped by 0 bases and J by 7 bases, with 7 bases between them. The CDR3 spells CASSLDIANEQFF. The CDR3 region has the DNA TGTGCCAGCAGCTTAGACATAGCAAATGAGCAGTTCTTC.

This rearrangement joins TRBV6-1 to TRBJ1-2; D call uncertain. V lost 1 base and J 4 bases, leaving 7 bases between the germline ends. The CDR3 has 13 amino acids. The germline CDR1 and CDR2 sequences are MNHNS and SASEGT. This CDR3 is CASSEGVFYGYTF. The CDR3 DNA is TGTGCCAGCAGTGAAGGGGTTTTCTATGGCTACACCTTC.

The CDR3 DNA sequence: TGTGCCAGCAGGGGGACAGGAGCAGCTAACTATGGCTACACCTTC. Residues: CASRGTGAANYGYTF. This sequence joins TRBV6-6 and TRBJ1-2; 8 bases map to TRBD1. Trimming cost V 6 bases and J 0 bases; bases outside gene matches: 6. This CDR3 contains 15 residues. Per the germline V gene, CDR1 is MNHNY and CDR2 is SVGAGI (reference sequence).

About this clone: The same CDR3 is also encoded by other DNA sequences in this sample. The chain employs TRBV27 and TRBJ2-2; D perhaps matches TRBD1 (5 bases). The germline CDR1 and CDR2 sequences are MNHEY and SMNVEV (reference sequence). Trimming pared 5 bases from V and 5 bases from J, leaving 9 bases between. CDR3 length: 13 residues. The CDR3 spells CASSTPGTGELFF. The CDR3 bases are TGTGCCAGCAGTACTCCAGGGACCGGGGAGCTGTTTTTT.

J is TRBJ2-3 and V is TRBV6-1, with D unclear. This CDR3 has 11 amino acids. The V end lost 6 bases, the J end lost 5 bases, and 6 bases lay between the germline ends. Germline CDR1 and CDR2: MNHNS and SASEGT. CDR3 nucleotides: TGTGCCAGCAGCTCGATAGATACGCAGTATTTT. Protein product: CASSSIDTQYF.

V and J are TRBV5-1 and TRBJ1-2; D call uncertain. V lost 0 bases and J 2 bases, leaving 17 bases between the germline ends. The CDR3 has 17 amino acids. Germline assignment: CDR1 SGHRS and CDR2 YFSETQ. The CDR3 region is CASSLVEGARANYGYTF. CDR3 DNA: TGCGCCAGCAGCTTGGTCGAGGGAGCTCGCGCAAACTATGGCTACACCTTC.

The V gene is TRBV28, the J gene TRBJ1-5; D is unresolved. The CDR3 extends over 16 amino acids. Germline CDR1 reads MDHEN; CDR2 reads SYDVKM. The V and J ends lost 3 bases and 6 bases respectively, with 18 bases between them. The CDR3, as DNA: TGTGCCAGCAGTTTGGGCCCCCCGAGGGTGTTTCAGCCCCAGCATTTT. Translating it yields CASSLGPPRVFQPQHF.

The chain links TRBV6-5 to TRBJ1-6, with D perhaps TRBD1 (6 bases). Looked up from germline, CDR1 is MNHEY and CDR2 is SVGAGI. This CDR3 region has 13 residues. V was cut by 4 bases and J by 9 bases, with 10 bases left in between. CDR3 DNA sequence: TGTGCCAGCAGTTTAACAGGGAGTTCACCCCTCCACTTT. It codes for CASSLTGSSPLHF.

Details on this clone: The same CDR3 can be traced to other DNA sequences in this sample. The gene calls are TRBV5-1 and TRBJ1-2, with D possibly being TRBD1 (5 bases). CDR1 is SGHRS and CDR2 is YFSETQ in the germline V gene. Trimming cost V 1 base and J 6 bases, with 13 bases left between them. The length of the CDR3 is 14 residues. The chain's CDR3 is CASSLSRGEDGYTF. In DNA form, the CDR3 reads TGCGCCAGCAGCTTGTCCCGGGGGGAGGATGGCTACACCTTC.

This chain joins TRBV5-4 and TRBJ1-2, with 7 bases matching TRBD1. CDR1 is SGHNT and CDR2 is YYREEE in the germline V gene (reference sequence). This CDR3 contains 13 residues. Losses at the gene ends were 4 bases for V and 8 bases for J; bases not matched to a gene: 8. Written as DNA, the CDR3 is TGTGCCAGCAGCCTAGGGACAGAACAAGGCTACACCTTC. This gives the protein CASSLGTEQGYTF.

This chain joins TRBV28 and TRBJ2-7; possibly TRBD1 or TRBD2 for D (5 bases each). The CDR3 is 14 amino acids. V lost 3 bases, J lost 2 bases, and 11 bases lay in between. Germline CDR1 is MDHEN and CDR2 is SYDVKM. CDR3 region: CASSFVRGPYEQYF. CDR3 DNA: TGTGCCAGCAGTTTTGTTCGGGGACCCTACGAGCAGTACTTC.

This rearrangement joins TRBV7-8 to TRBJ2-7; no definite D call. Trimming removed 0 bases from V and 3 bases from J, with 9 bases in between. From germline, CDR1 is SGHVS and CDR2 FQNEAQ. This CDR3 contains 14 residues. The DNA for the CDR3 is TGTGCCAGCAGCTTAGCTGTAGGTTTCTACGAGCAGTACTTC. Translated, it gives CASSLAVGFYEQYF.

This clone was seen a handful of times. Other nucleotide sequences in the sample specify the same CDR3. The chain combines TRBV30 with TRBJ1-1; D might be TRBD1 (5 bases). CDR1 is GTSNPN and CDR2 is SVGIG in the germline V gene (reference sequence). Trimming removed 0 bases at V and 5 bases at J, with 10 bases between. CDR3 length: 13 amino acids. The CDR3 nucleotides read TGTGCCTGGAGTGTACGCAGGGAAACTGAAGCTTTCTTT. It translates to CAWSVRRETEAFF. The full variable domain, completed using reference TRBV30 and TRBJ1-1, is SQTIHQWPATLVQPVGSPLSLECTVEGTSNPNLYWYRQAAGRGLQLLFYSVGIGQISSEVPQNLSASRPQDRQFILSSKKLLLSDSGFYLCAWSVRRETEAFFGQGTRLTVV.